These 24 T cell receptor beta chains were all obtained from the same sample, sequenced in a study of shared clonotypes between healthy human individuals. Assay used: immunoSEQ multiplex PCR; TCRdb lists only in-frame clones, some missing. This sample has some 500,000 clones, with less than 80% found just once. The sample taken for sequencing was PBMCs. Source of these receptors: a woman between 35 and 50 years old in good health. Some clones in this sample may be carry-over from other donors' samples.

The chain joins TRBV18 to TRBJ2-3, with D uncertain. Trimming took 6 bases from V and 6 from J, leaving 10 bases between them. The CDR3 is 12 residues long. The germline CDR1 and CDR2 sequences are KGHSH and LQKENI. CDR3 amino acids: CASSPYQDTQYF. DNA of the CDR3: TGTGCCAGCTCCCCCTATCAGGATACGCAGTATTTT.

This clone was recorded only once. This chain links TRBV28 with TRBJ1-1; TRBD1 might be the D (5 bases). This CDR3 comprises 14 residues. The germline CDR1 and CDR2 sequences are MDHEN and SYDVKM. The V end was cut by 8 bases, the J end by 0 bases, with 13 bases between. CDR3 in DNA: TGTGCCAGCCGTCCGTGGGGCGTGAACACTGAAGCTTTCTTT. Amino acid sequence: CASRPWGVNTEAFF. Full variable domain (remainder filled in from reference TRBV28 and TRBJ1-1): DVKVTQSSRYLVKRTGEKVFLECVQDMDHENMFWYRQDPGLGLRLIYFSYDVKMKEKGDIPEGYSVSREKKERFSLILESASTNQTSMYLCASRPWGVNTEAFFGQGTRLTVV.

V and J are TRBV9 and TRBJ2-2; 9 nucleotides agree with TRBD2. The CDR3 extends over 14 amino acids. Germline CDR1 reads SGDLS; CDR2 reads YYNGEE. Trimming took 7 bases from V and 5 from J; bases not matched to a gene: 6. The CDR3 DNA reads TGTGCCAGCGCCGGTAGCGGGGGTACCGGGGAGCTGTTTTTT. Amino acid sequence: CASAGSGGTGELFF. The variable domain in full, completed from reference TRBV9 and TRBJ2-2, reads DSGVTQTPKHLITATGQRVTLRCSPRSGDLSVYWYQQSLDQGLQFLIQYYNGEERAKGNILERFSAQQFPDLHSELNLSSLELGDSALYFCASAGSGGTGELFFGEGSRLTVL.

The chain combines TRBV4-1 with TRBJ1-1, with D tentatively TRBD1 (5 bases). Trimming shortened V by 3 bases and J by 1 base, and 21 bases separated the two germline ends. The V gene's germline CDR1 is MGHRA and CDR2 YSYEKL. This CDR3 is built from 18 residues. CDR3 protein: CASSQKIRVRGKNTEAFF. In nucleotides, the CDR3 is TGCGCCAGCAGCCAGAAGATACGGGTGCGGGGGAAGAACACTGAAGCTTTCTTT.

The V gene is TRBV7-7, the J gene TRBJ2-5; D remains unclear. Germline assignment: CDR1 SSHAT and CDR2 FNYEAQ (reference sequence). Trimming pared 5 bases from V and 4 bases from J, leaving 11 bases between. CDR3 length equals 13 residues. This CDR3 is CASSQDWGETQYF. For the CDR3, the DNA is TGTGCCAGCAGCCAAGATTGGGGAGAGACCCAGTACTTC. Together with reference TRBV7-7 and TRBJ2-5, the CDR3 gives the full variable domain: GAGVSQSPRYKVTKRGQDVTLRCDPISSHATLYWYQQALGQGPEFLTYFNYEAQPDKSGLPSDRFSAERPEGSISTLTIQRTEQRDSAMYRCASSQDWGETQYFGPGTRLLVL.

The gene calls are TRBV11-3 and TRBJ2-1; 7 nucleotides agree with TRBD2. CDR3 size: 15 residues. V shed 1 base and J 2 bases; nucleotides not matched to a gene: 2. Looked up from germline, CDR1 is SGHNT and CDR2 is YENEEA. The chain's CDR3 is CASSLGLAAYNEQFF. The CDR3 region has the DNA TGTGCCAGCAGCTTAGGGCTAGCGGCCTACAATGAGCAGTTCTTC. The full variable domain, in which reference TRBV11-3 and TRBJ2-1 provide the parts outside the CDR3, is EAGVVQSPRYKIIEKKQPVAFWCNPISGHNTLYWYLQNLGQGPELLIRYENEEAVDDSQLPKDRFSAERLKGVDSTLKIQPAELGDSAVYLCASSLGLAAYNEQFFGPGTRLTVL.

The chain has TRBV2 and TRBJ2-7, with a possible D match to TRBD1 (6 bases). CDR3 size: 12 residues. Germline CDR1 SNHLY, CDR2 FYNNEI. V gave up 6 bases and J gave up 6 bases, with 12 bases separating them. In DNA, the CDR3 is TGTGCCAGCAGCAGGGGACGGTTCGAGCAGTACTTC. It is translated as CASSRGRFEQYF.

This sequence joins TRBV7-9 and TRBJ1-1; 7 nucleotides agree with TRBD1. The CDR3 has 15 residues. Germline V gene lookup returns CDR1 SEHNR and CDR2 FQNEAQ (reference sequence). Losses at the gene ends were 1 base for V and 4 bases for J; bases not matched to a gene: 6. The CDR3 DNA is TGTGCCAGCAGCTTAGTGATGGCAGGGGGCACTGAAGCTTTCTTT. Residues: CASSLVMAGGTEAFF.

The V gene is TRBV4-2, the J gene TRBJ1-2; TRBD1 aligns across 11 bases. V lost 1 base and J lost 7; bases outside the gene matches: 2. CDR1 LGHNA and CDR2 YNFKEQ come from the germline V gene. CDR3 size: 14 residues. The CDR3 region is CASSQAGTGGGYTF. CDR3 sequence (DNA): TGTGCCAGCAGCCAAGCCGGGACAGGGGGTGGCTACACCTTC.

This clone has only one observation. The chain employs TRBV28 and TRBJ2-2; D unclear. This CDR3 has 18 amino acids. Germline V gene lookup returns CDR1 MDHEN and CDR2 SYDVKM. V dropped 6 bases and J dropped 0 bases, with 20 bases sitting between them. CDR3 protein: CASSPVVTLTTNTGELFF. For the CDR3, the DNA is TGTGCCAGCAGCCCCGTAGTGACACTAACAACGAACACCGGGGAGCTGTTTTTT.

The rearrangement links TRBV29-1 to TRBJ2-1; 9 nucleotides match TRBD2. The germline gives CDR1 SQVTM, CDR2 ANQGSEA. The V segment lost 7 bases and the J segment 9 bases; nucleotides outside the gene matches: 16. The CDR3 has 15 amino acids. Written as DNA, the CDR3 is TGCAGCGCCAATACGTTAGCGGGAGTCCGCGGTGAGCAGTTCTTC. This translates into CSANTLAGVRGEQFF.

This clone has only one observation. V is TRBV7-3 and J is TRBJ2-7, with TRBD2 matching over 7 bases. CDR1 is SGHTA, CDR2 FQGTGA, per germline. The CDR3 consists of 14 residues. V shed 5 bases and J 6 bases; nucleotides not matched to a gene: 10. CDR3 in amino acids: CASSKTTGGGEQYF. CDR3 sequence (DNA): TGTGCCAGCAGCAAAACCACGGGGGGTGGCGAGCAGTACTTC.

This rearrangement joins TRBV28 to TRBJ2-3; D gene ambiguous. The V and J ends lost 6 bases and 3 bases respectively, with 13 bases between them. Germline assignment: CDR1 MDHEN and CDR2 SYDVKM. The CDR3 is 14 residues long. The CDR3 DNA is TGTGCCAGCAGCACAGCAGTAGAAACAGATACGCAGTATTTT. It translates to CASSTAVETDTQYF.

The chain joins TRBV9 to TRBJ2-5; 7 bases align to TRBD2. There are 17 residues in the CDR3. Germline assignment: CDR1 SGDLS and CDR2 YYNGEE. The junction had 9 bases not matched to a gene; V was cut back by 0 bases and J by 1 base. As DNA, the CDR3 is TGTGCCAGCAGCGTAGGGTGGGGAGCGGGGCCCCAAGAGACCCAGTACTTC. It codes for CASSVGWGAGPQETQYF.

The rearrangement links TRBV7-9 to TRBJ2-1; D remains unclear. Germline V lookup: CDR1 SEHNR, CDR2 FQNEAQ (reference sequence). This CDR3 contains 11 residues. The V and J ends lost 4 bases and 8 bases respectively, with 6 bases between them. The CDR3 bases are TGTGCCAGCAGCTGGGCGGATGAGCAGTTCTTC. Its translation is CASSWADEQFF.

This clone was recorded at least ten times. V usage is TRBV5-6 and J usage is TRBJ1-2; maybe TRBD1 (6 bases). The V and J ends lost 0 bases and 4 bases respectively, with 10 bases between them. Germline values: CDR1 SGHDT, CDR2 YYEEEE. CDR3 size: 14 residues. CDR3 sequence reads: CASSLGGRGYGYTF. CDR3 DNA sequence: TGTGCCAGCAGCTTGGGTGGCAGGGGCTATGGCTACACCTTC.

The CDR3 DNA is TGCGCCAGCAGCCCACAGGGCGTACTGAGCGGCTACACCTTC. Its translation: CASSPQGVLSGYTF. V usage is TRBV5-1 and J usage is TRBJ1-2; D possibly corresponds to TRBD1 (6 bases). CDR1 and CDR2 (germline): SGHRS, YFSETQ. The V end lost 4 bases, the J end lost 8 bases, and 18 bases lay between the germline ends. The CDR3 contains 14 residues.

This clone was seen more than once but under ten times. J is TRBJ2-2 and V is TRBV28; unclear D gene. Per germline, CDR1 MDHEN and CDR2 SYDVKM. The CDR3 covers 13 residues. The V end was cut by 6 bases, the J end by 1 base, with 6 bases between. This CDR3 is CASRRLNTGELFF. In DNA form, the CDR3 reads TGTGCCAGCAGACGACTGAACACCGGGGAGCTGTTTTTT.

The gene calls are TRBV6-6 and TRBJ1-4; D uncertain. With 7 bases removed from V and 0 bases from J, the gap between germline ends came to 12 bases. CDR3 length: 15 amino acids. The germline gives CDR1 MNHNY, CDR2 SVGAGI (reference sequence). The CDR3 DNA is TGTGCCAGCAACCTTAACCTTGCAACTAATGAAAAACTGTTTTTT. Amino acid sequence: CASNLNLATNEKLFF.

This chain links TRBV27 with TRBJ1-5, with unresolved D. The ends were cut back, 3 bases at V and 1 base at J, with 1 base in the middle. The CDR3 is made up of 12 amino acids. Germline-derived CDR1 and CDR2 are MNHEY and SMNVEV (reference sequence). The CDR3 sequence is CASSFSNQPQHF. CDR3 in DNA: TGTGCCAGCAGTTTCAGCAATCAGCCCCAGCATTTT.

V and J are TRBV6-5 and TRBJ2-7; D is possibly TRBD2 (5 bases). Trimming stripped 0 bases from V and 6 bases from J, with 12 bases between. Germline V lookup: CDR1 MNHEY, CDR2 SVGAGI. This CDR3 has 14 amino acids. Written as DNA, the CDR3 is TGTGCCAGCAGTTACTCGTTCCTAGCAGGCGAGCAGTACTTC. Amino acids: CASSYSFLAGEQYF.

This clone occurred once. The rearrangement uses TRBV7-3 and TRBJ2-1; the D call may be TRBD1 or TRBD2 (5 bases each). Trimming pared 1 base from V and 10 bases from J, leaving 20 bases between. The germline gives CDR1 SGHTA, CDR2 FQGTGA. The CDR3 sequence is 16 residues long. As DNA, the CDR3 is TGTGCCAGCAGCTTAAGGGGCGGTAAATCGGGGCTCGAGCAGTTCTTC. This sequence encodes CASSLRGGKSGLEQFF.

The gene calls are TRBV14 and TRBJ1-4, with 7 bases that match TRBD1. CDR3 length: 11 amino acids. V dropped 4 bases and J dropped 14; count of bases not matched to a gene: 4. Looked up from germline, CDR1 is SGHDN and CDR2 is FVKESK. The CDR3, as DNA: TGTGCCAGCAGCCTCGGGGACAGCCTGTTTTTT. Encoded protein: CASSLGDSLFF.

V usage is TRBV7-7 and J usage is TRBJ2-7; possibly TRBD1 or TRBD2 for D (5 bases each). V was shortened by 5 bases and J by 3 bases, with 14 bases between the two germline ends. The germline V gene has CDR1 SSHAT and CDR2 FNYEAQ (reference sequence). The CDR3 extends over 14 amino acids. The CDR3 DNA sequence: TGTGCCAGCAGCCCGGGACGTACGCACTACGAGCAGTACTTC. Translation gives CASSPGRTHYEQYF.